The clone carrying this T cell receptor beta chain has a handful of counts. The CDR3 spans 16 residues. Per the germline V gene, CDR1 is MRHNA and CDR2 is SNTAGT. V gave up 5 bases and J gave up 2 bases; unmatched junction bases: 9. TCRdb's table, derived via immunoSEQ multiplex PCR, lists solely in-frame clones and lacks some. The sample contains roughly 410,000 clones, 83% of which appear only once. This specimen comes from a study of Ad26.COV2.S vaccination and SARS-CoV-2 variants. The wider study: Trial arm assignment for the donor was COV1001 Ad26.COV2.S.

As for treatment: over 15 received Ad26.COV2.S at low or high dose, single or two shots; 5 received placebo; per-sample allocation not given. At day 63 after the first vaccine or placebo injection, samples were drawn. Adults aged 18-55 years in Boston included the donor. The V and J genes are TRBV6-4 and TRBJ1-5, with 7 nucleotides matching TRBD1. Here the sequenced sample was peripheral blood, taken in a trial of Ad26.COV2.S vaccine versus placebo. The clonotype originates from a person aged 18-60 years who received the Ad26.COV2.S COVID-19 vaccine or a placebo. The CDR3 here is CASSPTGEKGNQPQHF. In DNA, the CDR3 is TGTGCCAGCAGTCCTACAGGGGAAAAGGGCAATCAGCCCCAGCATTTT.